This T cell receptor (beta chain) originates from a study of T cell repertoires in aging, cancer and after chemotherapy. Whole-study context: Donors were grouped into six age bands spanning 30 or younger through 70 or older.

By share of the sample, this clonotype is medium-sized. Amplification of TCR beta used genomic DNA extracted from peripheral blood. TRB rearrangements spanning V, D and J were amplified using mixed TRB-A/B primers. TCRdb re-analysed the multiplex PCR reads in MiXCR, keeping a single row per CDR3 protein. The sample has 900 to 950 distinct CDR3 sequences, about 30% seen once. Sequenced material: blood. The TCR originated in a human donor with a solid tumor.

The CDR3 coding sequence is TGCGCCAGCAGCCAAGGGCTAGCGGGGGGGCCGGGCACAGATACGCAGTATTTT. It encodes CASSQGLAGGPGTDTQYF. The chain uses TRBV4-3 and TRBJ2-3; 12 bases are a match to TRBD2. J gave up 1 base and V 1 base, and 6 bases lay outside the gene matches. In germline, CDR1 is LGHNA, CDR2 YSLEER. The CDR3 is 18 residues long.